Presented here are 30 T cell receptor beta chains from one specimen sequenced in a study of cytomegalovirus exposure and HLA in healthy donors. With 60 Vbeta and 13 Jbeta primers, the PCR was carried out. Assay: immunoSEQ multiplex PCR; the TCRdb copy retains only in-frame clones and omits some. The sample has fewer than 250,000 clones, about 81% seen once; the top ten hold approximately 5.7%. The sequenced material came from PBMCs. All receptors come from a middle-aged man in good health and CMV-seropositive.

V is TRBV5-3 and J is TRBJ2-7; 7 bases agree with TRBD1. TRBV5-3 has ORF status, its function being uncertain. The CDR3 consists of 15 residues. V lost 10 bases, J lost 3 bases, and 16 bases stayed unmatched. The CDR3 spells CACAPGTATFYEQYV. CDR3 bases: TGTGCCTGCGCACCTGGGACAGCTACCTTCTACGAGCAGTACGTC.

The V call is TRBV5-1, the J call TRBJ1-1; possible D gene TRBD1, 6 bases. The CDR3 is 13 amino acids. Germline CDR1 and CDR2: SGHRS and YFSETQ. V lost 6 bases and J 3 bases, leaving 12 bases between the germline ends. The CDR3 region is CASTYRVDTEAFF. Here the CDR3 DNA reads TGCGCCAGCACATACAGGGTCGACACTGAAGCTTTCTTT.

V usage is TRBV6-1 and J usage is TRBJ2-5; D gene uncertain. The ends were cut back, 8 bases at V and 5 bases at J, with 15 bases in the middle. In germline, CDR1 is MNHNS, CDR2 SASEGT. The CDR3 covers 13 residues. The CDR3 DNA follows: TGTGCCAGCCGTACAGTTCCTTATGAGACCCAGTACTTC. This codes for CASRTVPYETQYF.

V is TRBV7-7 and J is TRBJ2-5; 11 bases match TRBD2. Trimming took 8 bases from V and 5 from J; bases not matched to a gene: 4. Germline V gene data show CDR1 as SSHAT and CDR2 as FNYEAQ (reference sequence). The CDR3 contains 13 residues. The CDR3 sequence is CASQLAGDETQYF. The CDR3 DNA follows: TGTGCCAGCCAACTAGCGGGAGATGAGACCCAGTACTTC.

The CDR3 loop is CASKGDPNTGELFF. Here the CDR3 DNA reads TGTGCCAGCAAGGGGGACCCGAACACCGGGGAGCTGTTTTTT. This chain joins TRBV9 and TRBJ2-2; D is perhaps TRBD1 (6 bases). With 6 bases removed from V and 0 bases from J, the gap between germline ends came to 9 bases. This CDR3 region has 14 residues. Per the germline V gene, CDR1 is SGDLS and CDR2 is YYNGEE.

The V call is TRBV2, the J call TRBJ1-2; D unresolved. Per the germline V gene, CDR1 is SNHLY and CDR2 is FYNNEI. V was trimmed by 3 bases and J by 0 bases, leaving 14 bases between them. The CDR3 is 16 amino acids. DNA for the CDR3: TGTGCCAGCAGTGACAGCGCGAGACTAGCTAACTATGGCTACACCTTC. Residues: CASSDSARLANYGYTF.

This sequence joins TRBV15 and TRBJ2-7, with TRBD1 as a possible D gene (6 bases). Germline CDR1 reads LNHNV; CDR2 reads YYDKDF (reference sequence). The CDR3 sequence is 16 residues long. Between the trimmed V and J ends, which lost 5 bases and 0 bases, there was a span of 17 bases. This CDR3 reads CATSPRGDRNSYEQYF. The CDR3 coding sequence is TGTGCCACCAGCCCCAGGGGCGACAGGAACTCCTACGAGCAGTACTTC.

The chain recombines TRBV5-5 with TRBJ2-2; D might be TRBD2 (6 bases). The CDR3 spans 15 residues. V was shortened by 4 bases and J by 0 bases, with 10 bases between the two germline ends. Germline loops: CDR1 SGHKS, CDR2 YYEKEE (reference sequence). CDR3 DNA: TGTGCCAGCAGCCGGGGGATTTCGAACACCGGGGAGCTGTTTTTT. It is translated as CASSRGISNTGELFF.

The CDR3: CASSKETYGYTF. CDR3 bases: TGCGCCAGCAGCAAGGAGACCTATGGCTACACCTTC. The chain links TRBV5-1 to TRBJ1-2; D not certain. Germline V gene data show CDR1 as SGHRS and CDR2 as YFSETQ. Trimming stripped 4 bases from V and 4 bases from J, with 8 bases between. This CDR3 is built from 12 residues. The full variable domain, rest sourced from reference TRBV5-1 and TRBJ1-2, is KAGVTQTPRYLIKTRGQQVTLSCSPISGHRSVSWYQQTPGQGLQFLFEYFSETQRNKGNFPGRFSGRQFSNSRSEMNVSTLELGDSALYLCASSKETYGYTFGSGTRLTVV.

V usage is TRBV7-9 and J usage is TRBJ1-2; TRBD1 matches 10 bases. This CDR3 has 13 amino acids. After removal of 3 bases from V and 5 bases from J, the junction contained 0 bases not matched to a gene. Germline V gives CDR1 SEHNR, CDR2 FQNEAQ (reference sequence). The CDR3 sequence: CASSLDRGYGYTF. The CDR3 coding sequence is TGTGCCAGCAGCTTGGACAGGGGGTATGGCTACACCTTC.

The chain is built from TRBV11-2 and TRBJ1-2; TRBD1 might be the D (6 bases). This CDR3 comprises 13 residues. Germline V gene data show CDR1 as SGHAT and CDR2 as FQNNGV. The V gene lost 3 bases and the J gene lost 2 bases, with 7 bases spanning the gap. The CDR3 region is CASSFDRNYGYTF. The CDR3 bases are TGTGCCAGCAGCTTTGACAGGAACTATGGCTACACCTTC.

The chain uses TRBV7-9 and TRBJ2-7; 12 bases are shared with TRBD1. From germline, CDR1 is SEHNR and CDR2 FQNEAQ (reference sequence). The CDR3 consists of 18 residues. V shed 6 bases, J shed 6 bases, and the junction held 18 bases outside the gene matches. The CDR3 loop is CASSILKPPGQGAGEQYF. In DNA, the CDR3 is TGTGCCAGCAGTATATTGAAACCCCCGGGACAGGGGGCGGGCGAGCAGTACTTC.

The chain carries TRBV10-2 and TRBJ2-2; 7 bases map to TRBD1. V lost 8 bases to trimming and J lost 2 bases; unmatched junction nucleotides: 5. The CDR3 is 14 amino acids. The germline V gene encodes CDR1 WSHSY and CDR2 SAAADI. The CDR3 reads CASEGTVNTGELFF. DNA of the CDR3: TGCGCCAGCGAAGGGACAGTCAACACCGGGGAGCTGTTTTTT.

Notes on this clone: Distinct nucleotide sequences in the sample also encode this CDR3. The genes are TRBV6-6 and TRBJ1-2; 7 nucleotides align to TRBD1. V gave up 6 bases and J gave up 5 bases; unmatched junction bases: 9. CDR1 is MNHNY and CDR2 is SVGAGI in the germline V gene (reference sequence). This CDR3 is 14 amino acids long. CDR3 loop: CASSPGTDYYGYTF. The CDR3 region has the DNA TGTGCCAGCAGCCCCGGGACAGACTATTATGGCTACACCTTC.

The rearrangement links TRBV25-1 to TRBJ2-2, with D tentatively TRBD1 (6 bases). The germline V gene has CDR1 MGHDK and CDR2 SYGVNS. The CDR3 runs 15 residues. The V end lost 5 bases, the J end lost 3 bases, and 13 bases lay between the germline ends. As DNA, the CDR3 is TGTGCCAGCAGTCTCTATACAGGGTACACCGGGGAGCTGTTTTTT. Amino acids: CASSLYTGYTGELFF.

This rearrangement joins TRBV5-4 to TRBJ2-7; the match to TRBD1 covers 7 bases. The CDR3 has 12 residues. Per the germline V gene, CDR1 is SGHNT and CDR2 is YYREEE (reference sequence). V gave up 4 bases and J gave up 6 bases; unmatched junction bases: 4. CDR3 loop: CASSRDSSEQYF. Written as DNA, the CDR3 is TGTGCCAGCAGCCGGGACAGCTCCGAGCAGTACTTC.

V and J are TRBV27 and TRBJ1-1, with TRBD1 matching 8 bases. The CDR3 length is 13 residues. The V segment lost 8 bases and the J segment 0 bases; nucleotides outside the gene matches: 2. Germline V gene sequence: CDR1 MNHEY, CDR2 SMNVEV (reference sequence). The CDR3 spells CASGQGMNTEAFF. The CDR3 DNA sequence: TGTGCCAGCGGACAGGGCATGAACACTGAAGCTTTCTTT.

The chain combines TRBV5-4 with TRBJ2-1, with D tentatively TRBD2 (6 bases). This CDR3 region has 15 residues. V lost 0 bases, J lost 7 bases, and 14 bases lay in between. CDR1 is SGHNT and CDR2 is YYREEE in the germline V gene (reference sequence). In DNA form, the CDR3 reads TGTGCCAGCAGCTTGGAGGGGCTAGCGTGGAATGAGCAGTTCTTC. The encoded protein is CASSLEGLAWNEQFF.

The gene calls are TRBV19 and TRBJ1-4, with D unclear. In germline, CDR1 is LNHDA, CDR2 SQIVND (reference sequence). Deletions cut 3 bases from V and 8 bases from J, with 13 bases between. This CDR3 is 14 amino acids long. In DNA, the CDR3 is TGTGCCAGTAGTATCTCGAGGTTGGAAGAAAAACTGTTTTTT. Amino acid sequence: CASSISRLEEKLFF.

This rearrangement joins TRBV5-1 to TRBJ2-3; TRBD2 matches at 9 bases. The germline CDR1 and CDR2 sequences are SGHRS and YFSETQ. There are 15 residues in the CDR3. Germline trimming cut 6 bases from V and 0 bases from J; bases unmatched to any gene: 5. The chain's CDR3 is CASTGTSTSTDTQYF. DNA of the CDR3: TGCGCCAGCACAGGGACTAGCACAAGCACAGATACGCAGTATTTT.

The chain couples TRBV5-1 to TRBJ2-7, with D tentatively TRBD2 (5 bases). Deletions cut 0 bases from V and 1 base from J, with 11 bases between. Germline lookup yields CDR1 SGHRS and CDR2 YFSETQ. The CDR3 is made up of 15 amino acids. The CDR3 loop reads CASSLATGKSYEQYV. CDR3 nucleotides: TGCGCCAGCAGCTTGGCTACGGGAAAATCCTACGAGCAGTACGTC.

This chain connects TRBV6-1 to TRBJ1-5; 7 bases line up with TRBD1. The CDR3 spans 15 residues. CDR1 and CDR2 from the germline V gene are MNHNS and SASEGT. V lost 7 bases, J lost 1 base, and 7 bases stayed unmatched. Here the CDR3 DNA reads TGTGCCAGCAAACCGGGACAGATAAGCAATCAGCCCCAGCATTTT. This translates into CASKPGQISNQPQHF.

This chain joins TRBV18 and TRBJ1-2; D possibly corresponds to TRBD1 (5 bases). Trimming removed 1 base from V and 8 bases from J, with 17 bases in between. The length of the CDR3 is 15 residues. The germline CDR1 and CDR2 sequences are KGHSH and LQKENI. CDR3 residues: CASSPLPQGTRGYTF. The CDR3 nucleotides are TGTGCCAGCTCACCACTGCCTCAGGGTACGCGAGGCTACACCTTC. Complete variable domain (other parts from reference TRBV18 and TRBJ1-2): NAGVMQNPRHLVRRRGQEARLRCSPMKGHSHVYWYRQLPEEGLKFMVYLQKENIIDESGMPKERFSAEFPKEGPSILRIQQVVRGDSAAYFCASSPLPQGTRGYTFGSGTRLTVV.

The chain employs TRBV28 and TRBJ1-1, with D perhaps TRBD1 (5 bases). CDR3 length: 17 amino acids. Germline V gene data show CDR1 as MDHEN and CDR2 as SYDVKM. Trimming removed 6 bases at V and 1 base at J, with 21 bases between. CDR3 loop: CASRPPVGGSPNTEAFF. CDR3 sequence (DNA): TGTGCCAGCAGACCCCCCGTGGGGGGTAGTCCGAACACTGAAGCTTTCTTT. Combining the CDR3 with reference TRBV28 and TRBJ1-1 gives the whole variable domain DVKVTQSSRYLVKRTGEKVFLECVQDMDHENMFWYRQDPGLGLRLIYFSYDVKMKEKGDIPEGYSVSREKKERFSLILESASTNQTSMYLCASRPPVGGSPNTEAFFGQGTRLTVV.

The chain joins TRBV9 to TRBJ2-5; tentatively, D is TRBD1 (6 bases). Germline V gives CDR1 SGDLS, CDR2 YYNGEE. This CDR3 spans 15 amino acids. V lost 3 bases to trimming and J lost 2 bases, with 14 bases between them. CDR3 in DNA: TGTGCCAGCAGCGCCAACAGGGAACTACAAGAGACCCAGTACTTC. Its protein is CASSANRELQETQYF.

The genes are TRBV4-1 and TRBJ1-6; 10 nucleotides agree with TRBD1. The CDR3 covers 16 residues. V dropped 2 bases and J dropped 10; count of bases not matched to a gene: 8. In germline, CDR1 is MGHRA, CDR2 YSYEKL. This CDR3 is CASSQTPDRGSSPLHF. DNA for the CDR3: TGCGCCAGCAGCCAAACCCCGGACAGGGGGTCCTCACCCCTCCACTTT.

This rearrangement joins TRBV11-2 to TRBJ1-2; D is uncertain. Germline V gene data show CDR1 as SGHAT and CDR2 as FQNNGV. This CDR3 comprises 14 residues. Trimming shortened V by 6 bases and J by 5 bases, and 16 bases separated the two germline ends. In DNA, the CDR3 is TGTGCCAGCAGACAACGTGCTTCGGGTTATGGCTACACCTTC. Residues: CASRQRASGYGYTF.

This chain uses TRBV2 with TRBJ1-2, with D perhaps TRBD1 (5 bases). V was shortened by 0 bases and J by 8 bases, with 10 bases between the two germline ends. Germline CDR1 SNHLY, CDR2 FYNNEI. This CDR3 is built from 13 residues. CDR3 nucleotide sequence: TGTGCCAGCAGTGAAGCGCAGGGTGGCGGCTACACCTTC. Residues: CASSEAQGGGYTF.

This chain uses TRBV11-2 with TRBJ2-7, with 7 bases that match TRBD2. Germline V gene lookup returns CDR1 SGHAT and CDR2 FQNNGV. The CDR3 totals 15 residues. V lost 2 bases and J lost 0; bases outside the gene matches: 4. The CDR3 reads CASSLIGGSSYEQYF. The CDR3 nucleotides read TGTGCCAGCAGCTTAATTGGCGGGAGCTCCTACGAGCAGTACTTC.

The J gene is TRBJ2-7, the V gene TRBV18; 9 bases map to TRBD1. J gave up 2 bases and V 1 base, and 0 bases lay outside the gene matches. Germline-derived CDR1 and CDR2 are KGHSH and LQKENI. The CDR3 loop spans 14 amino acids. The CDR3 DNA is TGTGCCAGCTCACCACGACAGGGGGCCTACGAGCAGTACGTC. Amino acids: CASSPRQGAYEQYV.